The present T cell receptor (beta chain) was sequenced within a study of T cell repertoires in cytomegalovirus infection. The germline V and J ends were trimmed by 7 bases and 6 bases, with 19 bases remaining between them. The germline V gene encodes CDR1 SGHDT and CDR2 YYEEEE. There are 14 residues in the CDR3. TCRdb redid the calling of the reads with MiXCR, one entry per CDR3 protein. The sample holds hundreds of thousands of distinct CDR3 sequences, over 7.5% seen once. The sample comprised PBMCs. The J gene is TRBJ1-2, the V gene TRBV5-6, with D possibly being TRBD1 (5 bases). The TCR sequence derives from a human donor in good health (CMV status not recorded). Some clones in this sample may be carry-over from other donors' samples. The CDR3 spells CASSHLAGGNGYTF. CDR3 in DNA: TGTGCCAGCTCCCACTTGGCCGGGGGAAATGGCTACACCTTC.